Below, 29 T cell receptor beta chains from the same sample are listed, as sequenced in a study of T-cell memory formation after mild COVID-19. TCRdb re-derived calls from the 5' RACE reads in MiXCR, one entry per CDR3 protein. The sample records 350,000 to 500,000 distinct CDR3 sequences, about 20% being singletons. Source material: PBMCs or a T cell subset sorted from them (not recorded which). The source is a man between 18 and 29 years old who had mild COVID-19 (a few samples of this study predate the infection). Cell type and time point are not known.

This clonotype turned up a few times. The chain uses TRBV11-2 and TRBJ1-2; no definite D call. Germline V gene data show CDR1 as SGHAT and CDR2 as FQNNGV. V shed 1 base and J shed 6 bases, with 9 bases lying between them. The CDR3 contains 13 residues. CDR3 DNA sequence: TGTGCCAGCAGCTTAGGTAGGGCGGATGGCTACACCTTC. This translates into CASSLGRADGYTF.

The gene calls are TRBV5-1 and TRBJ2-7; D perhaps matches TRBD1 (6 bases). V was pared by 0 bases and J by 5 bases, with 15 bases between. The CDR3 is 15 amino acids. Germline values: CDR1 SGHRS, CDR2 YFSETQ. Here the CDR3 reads CASSLVGRQGNEQYF. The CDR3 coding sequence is TGCGCCAGCAGCTTGGTAGGGCGGCAGGGGAACGAGCAGTACTTC.

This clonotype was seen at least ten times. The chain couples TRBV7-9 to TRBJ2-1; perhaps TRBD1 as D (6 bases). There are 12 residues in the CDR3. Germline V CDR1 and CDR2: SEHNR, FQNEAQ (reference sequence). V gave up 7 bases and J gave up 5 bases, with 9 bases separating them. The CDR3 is CASTWDNNEQFF. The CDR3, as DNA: TGTGCCAGCACCTGGGACAACAATGAGCAGTTCTTC.

In DNA, the CDR3 is TGTGCCAGCGAAGCGGGGGGAGGCGGAAACACCATATATTTT. Translating gives CASEAGGGGNTIYF. The chain has TRBV5-5 and TRBJ1-3, with D possibly TRBD1 on 5 matching bases. V lost 7 bases and J lost 4, with 15 bases in between. Germline V lookup: CDR1 SGHKS, CDR2 YYEKEE (reference sequence). This CDR3 contains 14 residues.

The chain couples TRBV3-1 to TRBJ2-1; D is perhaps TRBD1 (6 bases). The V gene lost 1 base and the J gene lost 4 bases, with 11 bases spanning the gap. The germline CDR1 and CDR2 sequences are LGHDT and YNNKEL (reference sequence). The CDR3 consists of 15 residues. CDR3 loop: CASSQGTVFYNEQFF. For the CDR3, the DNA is TGTGCCAGCAGCCAAGGGACAGTATTTTACAATGAGCAGTTCTTC.

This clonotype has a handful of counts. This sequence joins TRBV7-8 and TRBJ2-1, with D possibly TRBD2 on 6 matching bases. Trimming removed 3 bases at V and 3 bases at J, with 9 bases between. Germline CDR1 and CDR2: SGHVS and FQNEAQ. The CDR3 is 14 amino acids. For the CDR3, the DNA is TGTGCCAGCAGCTTCGGGACTGTCTACAATGAGCAGTTCTTC. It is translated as CASSFGTVYNEQFF.

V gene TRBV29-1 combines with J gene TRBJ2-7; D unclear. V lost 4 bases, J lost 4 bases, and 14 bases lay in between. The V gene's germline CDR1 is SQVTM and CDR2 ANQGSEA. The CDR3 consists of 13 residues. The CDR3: CSVAEALGYEQYF. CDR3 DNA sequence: TGCAGCGTTGCAGAAGCCCTTGGATACGAGCAGTACTTC.

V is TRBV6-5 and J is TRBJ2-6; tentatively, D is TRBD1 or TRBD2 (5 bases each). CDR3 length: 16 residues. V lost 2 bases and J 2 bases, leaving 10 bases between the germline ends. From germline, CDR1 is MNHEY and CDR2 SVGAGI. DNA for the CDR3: TGTGCCAGCAGTTACACCCAGGGAGCTGGGGCCAACGTCCTGACTTTC. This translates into CASSYTQGAGANVLTF.

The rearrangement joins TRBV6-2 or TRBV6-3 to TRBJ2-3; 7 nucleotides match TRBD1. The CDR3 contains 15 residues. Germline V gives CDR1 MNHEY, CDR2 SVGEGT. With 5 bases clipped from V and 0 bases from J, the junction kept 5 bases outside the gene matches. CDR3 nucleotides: TGTGCCAGCAGTAGGGCGACAGGGAGCACAGATACGCAGTATTTT. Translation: CASSRATGSTDTQYF.

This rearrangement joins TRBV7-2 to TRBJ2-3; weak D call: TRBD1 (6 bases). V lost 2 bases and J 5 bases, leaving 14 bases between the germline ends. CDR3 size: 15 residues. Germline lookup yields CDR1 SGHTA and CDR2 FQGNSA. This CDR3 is CASSLYGGRGDTQYF. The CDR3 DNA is TGTGCCAGCAGCTTATATGGGGGCCGTGGAGATACGCAGTATTTT.

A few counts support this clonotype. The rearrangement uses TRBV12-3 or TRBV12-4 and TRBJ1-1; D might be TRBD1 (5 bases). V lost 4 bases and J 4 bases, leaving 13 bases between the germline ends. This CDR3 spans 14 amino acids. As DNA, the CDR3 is TGTGCCAGCAGTTGGGGGTCGGGTTTCACTGAAGCTTTCTTT. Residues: CASSWGSGFTEAFF.

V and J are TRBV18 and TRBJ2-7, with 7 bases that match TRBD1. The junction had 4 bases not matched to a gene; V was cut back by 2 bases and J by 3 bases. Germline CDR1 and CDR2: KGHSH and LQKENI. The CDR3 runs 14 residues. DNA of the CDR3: TGTGCCAGCTCACCAAGGCAGGGGGACTACGAGCAGTACGTC. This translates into CASSPRQGDYEQYV.

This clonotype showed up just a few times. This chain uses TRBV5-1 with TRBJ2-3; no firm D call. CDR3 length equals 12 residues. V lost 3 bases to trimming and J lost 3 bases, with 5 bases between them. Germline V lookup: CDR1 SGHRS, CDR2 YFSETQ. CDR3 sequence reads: CASSYLTDTQYF. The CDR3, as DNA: TGCGCCAGCAGCTATTTAACAGATACGCAGTATTTT.

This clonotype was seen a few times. The CDR3 sequence: CASAPTGTGRASYEQYV. CDR3 nucleotides: TGTGCTAGTGCCCCGACAGGGACCGGTCGCGCATCCTACGAGCAGTACGTC. V and J are TRBV12-5 and TRBJ2-7, with 7 bases lining up with TRBD1. V was clipped by 7 bases and J by 1 base; unmatched bases: 16. Per germline, CDR1 LGHNT and CDR2 FRNRAP. The CDR3 has 17 amino acids.

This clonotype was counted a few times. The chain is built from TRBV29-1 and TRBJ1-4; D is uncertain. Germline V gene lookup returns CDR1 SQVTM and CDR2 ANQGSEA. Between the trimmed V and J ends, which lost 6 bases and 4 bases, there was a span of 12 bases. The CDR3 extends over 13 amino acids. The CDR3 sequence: CSVRPAGNEKLFF. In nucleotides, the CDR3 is TGCAGCGTGCGACCAGCGGGTAATGAAAAACTGTTTTTT.

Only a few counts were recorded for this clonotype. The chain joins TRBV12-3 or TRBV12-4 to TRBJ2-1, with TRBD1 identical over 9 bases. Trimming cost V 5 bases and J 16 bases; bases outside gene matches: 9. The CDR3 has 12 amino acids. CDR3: CASSPPGQGHFF. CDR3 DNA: TGTGCCAGCAGTCCGCCGGGACAGGGCCACTTCTTC.

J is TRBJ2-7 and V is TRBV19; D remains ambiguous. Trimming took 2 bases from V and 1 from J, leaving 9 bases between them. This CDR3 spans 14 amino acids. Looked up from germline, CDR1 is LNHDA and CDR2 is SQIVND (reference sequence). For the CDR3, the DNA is TGTGCCAGTAGTATACAAGGGCTATCCTACGAGCAGTACTTC. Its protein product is CASSIQGLSYEQYF.

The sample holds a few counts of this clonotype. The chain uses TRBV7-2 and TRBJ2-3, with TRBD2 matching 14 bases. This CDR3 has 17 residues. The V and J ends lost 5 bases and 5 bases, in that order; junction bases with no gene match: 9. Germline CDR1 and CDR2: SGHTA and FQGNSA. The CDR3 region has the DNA TGTGCCAGCAGCCGACAGACTAGCGGGAGGGGTATAGATACGCAGTATTTT. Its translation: CASSRQTSGRGIDTQYF.

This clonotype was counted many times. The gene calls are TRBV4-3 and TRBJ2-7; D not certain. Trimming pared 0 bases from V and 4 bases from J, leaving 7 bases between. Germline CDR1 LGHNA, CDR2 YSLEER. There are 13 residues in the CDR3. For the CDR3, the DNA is TGCGCCAGCAGCCAAGATCTGAGATACGAGCAGTACTTC. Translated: CASSQDLRYEQYF.

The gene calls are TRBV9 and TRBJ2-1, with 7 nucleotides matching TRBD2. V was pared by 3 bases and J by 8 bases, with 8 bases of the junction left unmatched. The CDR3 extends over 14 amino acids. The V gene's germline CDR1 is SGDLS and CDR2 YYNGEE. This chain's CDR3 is CASSERGFSYEQFF. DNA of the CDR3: TGTGCCAGCAGCGAGCGGGGTTTTTCGTATGAGCAGTTCTTC.

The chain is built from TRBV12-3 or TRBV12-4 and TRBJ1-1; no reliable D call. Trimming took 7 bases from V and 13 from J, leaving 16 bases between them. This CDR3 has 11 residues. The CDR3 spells CASTSRSHVFF. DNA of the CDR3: TGTGCCAGCACCTCCCGCTCCCATGTTTTCTTT.

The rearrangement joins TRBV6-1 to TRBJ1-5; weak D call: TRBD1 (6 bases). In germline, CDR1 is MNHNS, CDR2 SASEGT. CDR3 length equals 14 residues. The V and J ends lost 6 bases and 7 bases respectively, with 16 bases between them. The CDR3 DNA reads TGTGCCAGCAGAGGGGGGGGGTCGTGGCAGCCCCAGCATTTT. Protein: CASRGGGSWQPQHF.

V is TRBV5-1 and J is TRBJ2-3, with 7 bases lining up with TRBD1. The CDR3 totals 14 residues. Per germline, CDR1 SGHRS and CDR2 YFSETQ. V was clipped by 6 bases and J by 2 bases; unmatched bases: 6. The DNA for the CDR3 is TGCGCCAGCAAGGGGGCATGGGTCACAGATACGCAGTATTTT. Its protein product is CASKGAWVTDTQYF.

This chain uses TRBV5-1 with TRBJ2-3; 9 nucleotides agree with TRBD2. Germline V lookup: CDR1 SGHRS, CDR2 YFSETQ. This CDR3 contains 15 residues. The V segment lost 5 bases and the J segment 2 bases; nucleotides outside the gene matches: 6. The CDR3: CASSSGGDLTDTQYF. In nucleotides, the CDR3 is TGCGCCAGCAGTAGCGGGGGCGATCTCACAGATACGCAGTATTTT.

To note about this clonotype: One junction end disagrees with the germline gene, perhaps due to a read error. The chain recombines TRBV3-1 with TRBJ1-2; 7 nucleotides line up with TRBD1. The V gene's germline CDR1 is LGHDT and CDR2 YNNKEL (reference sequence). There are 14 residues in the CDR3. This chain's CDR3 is CASTQTGDSYGYTF. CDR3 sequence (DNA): TGTGCCAGCACCCAAACAGGGGACAGCTATGGCTACACATTC.

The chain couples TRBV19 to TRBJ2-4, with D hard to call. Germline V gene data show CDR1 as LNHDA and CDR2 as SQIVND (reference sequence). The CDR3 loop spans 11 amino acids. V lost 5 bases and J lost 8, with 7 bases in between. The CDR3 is CASSWFYIQYF. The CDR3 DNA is TGTGCCAGTAGTTGGTTCTACATTCAGTACTTC.

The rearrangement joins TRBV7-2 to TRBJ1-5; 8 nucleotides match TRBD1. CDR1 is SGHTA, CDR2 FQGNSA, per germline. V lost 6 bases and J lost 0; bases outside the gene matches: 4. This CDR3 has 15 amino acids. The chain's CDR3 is CASRFDRGSNQPQHF. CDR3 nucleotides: TGTGCCAGCAGATTCGACAGGGGTAGCAATCAGCCCCAGCATTTT.

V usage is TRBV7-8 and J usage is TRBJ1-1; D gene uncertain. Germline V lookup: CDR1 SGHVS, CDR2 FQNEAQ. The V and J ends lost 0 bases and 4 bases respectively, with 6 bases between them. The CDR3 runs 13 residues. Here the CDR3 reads CASSLALRTEAFF. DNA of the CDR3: TGTGCCAGCAGCTTAGCCCTTCGCACTGAAGCTTTCTTT. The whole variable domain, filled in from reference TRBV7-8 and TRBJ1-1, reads GAGVSQSPRYKVAKRGQDVALRCDPISGHVSLFWYQQALGQGPEFLTYFQNEAQLDKSGLPSDRFFAERPEGSVSTLKIQRTQQEDSAVYLCASSLALRTEAFFGQGTRLTVV.

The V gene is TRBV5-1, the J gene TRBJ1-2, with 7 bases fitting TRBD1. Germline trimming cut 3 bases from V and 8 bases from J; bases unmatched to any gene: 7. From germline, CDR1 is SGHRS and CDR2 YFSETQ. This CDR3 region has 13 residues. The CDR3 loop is CASSSRQGGGYTF. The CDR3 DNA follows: TGCGCCAGCAGCTCCCGACAGGGTGGAGGCTACACCTTC.